This TCR beta chain came from a study of OX40 agonist ivuxolimab in advanced cancers. Across the whole study: The group had a mean age of about 60 years, ranged from roughly 23 to 79, and was 80% to 90% male. Two cutaneous melanoma patients and one hepatocellular carcinoma patient, three in all, had partial responses. People who had prior anti-PD-1, anti-PD-L1 or anti-CTLA-4 therapy could take part, and under 50% had some.

The CDR3 sequence is 15 residues long. Germline-derived CDR1 and CDR2 are SEHNR and FQNEAQ (reference sequence). V trimming: 5 bases; J trimming: 3 bases; junction bases outside the gene matches: 10. Study-level findings and limits: Expanded clones were, on average, more numerous in CD8+ T cells than in CD4+.

In this sample, this clone turned up once. Its antigen is undetermined. In the same sample, other DNA sequences code for this CDR3. The assay was immunoSEQ multiplex PCR, and TCRdb's table has in-frame clones only and misses some. The sample shows about 81,000 clones, more than 70% of them seen only once. The input for sequencing was CD4+ or CD8+ T cells sorted from blood, taken in a trial of the OX40 agonist ivuxolimab. The rearrangement joins TRBV7-9 to TRBJ2-7, with 7 bases fitting TRBD1. The sequence came from an adult with an advanced solid tumor such as melanoma, head and neck, liver or kidney cancer. The CDR3 DNA reads TGTGCCAGCAGCCGTACAGGGGTACGGGGCTACGAGCAGTACTTC. Translated: CASSRTGVRGYEQYF.